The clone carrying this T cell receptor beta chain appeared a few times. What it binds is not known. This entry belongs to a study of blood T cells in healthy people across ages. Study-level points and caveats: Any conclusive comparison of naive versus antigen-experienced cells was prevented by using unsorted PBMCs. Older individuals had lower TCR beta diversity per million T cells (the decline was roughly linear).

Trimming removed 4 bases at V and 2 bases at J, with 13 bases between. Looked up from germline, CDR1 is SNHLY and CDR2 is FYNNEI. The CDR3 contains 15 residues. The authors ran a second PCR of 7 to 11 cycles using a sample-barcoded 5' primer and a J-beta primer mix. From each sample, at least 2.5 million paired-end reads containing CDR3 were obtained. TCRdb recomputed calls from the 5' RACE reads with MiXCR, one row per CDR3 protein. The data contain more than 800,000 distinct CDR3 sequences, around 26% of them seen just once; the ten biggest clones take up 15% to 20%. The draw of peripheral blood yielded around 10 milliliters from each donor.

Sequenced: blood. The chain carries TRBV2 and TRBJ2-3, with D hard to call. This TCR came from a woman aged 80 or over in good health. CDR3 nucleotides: TGTGCCAGCAGTGCATTCGGGTCGAACACAGATACGCAGTATTTT. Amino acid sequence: CASSAFGSNTDTQYF.